What follows is one TCR beta chain and its context. The data belong to a study of PD-1 blockade in mismatch repair-deficient tumors. Profiled with immunoSEQ multiplex PCR; TCRdb holds only in-frame clones, not every one. This sample carries tens of thousands of clones, 70% to 90% of them seen once, and the ten largest clones take approximately 17%. Germline V gives CDR1 GTSNPN, CDR2 SVGIG (reference sequence). The CDR3 sequence is 16 residues long. After removal of 4 bases from V and 5 bases from J, the junction contained 16 bases not matched to a gene. This TCR was recovered from an adult with mismatch repair-deficient cancer. The starting material was peripheral blood, obtained 2 weeks after starting pembrolizumab. V usage is TRBV30 and J usage is TRBJ2-7, with 8 positions matching TRBD1. CDR3: CAWTLGPSDRVDEQYF. CDR3 DNA: TGTGCCTGGACACTAGGACCATCGGACAGGGTCGACGAGCAGTACTTC.